Reported below is one TCR beta chain. No antigen is known for it. It was with a sample-barcoded 5' primer and a J-beta primer mix that a second PCR of roughly 7 to 12 cycles was run. A tag from a template-switch adaptor with 12 random nucleotides marked each cDNA molecule. TCRdb passed the 5' RACE reads through MiXCR, listing each CDR3 protein once. The sample yields under 2,000,000 distinct CDR3 sequences, roughly 52% seen once. This sample was taken from a study of blood T cells in healthy people across ages. General observations from the study: Older age went with lower TCR beta diversity per million T cells, in a roughly linear way.

There were at least 5.5 micrograms of total RNA extracted from every sample. With V trimmed by 5 bases and J by 4 bases, 1 base remained unmatched. This CDR3 has 11 residues. Per the germline V gene, CDR1 is DFQATT and CDR2 is SNEGSKA (reference sequence). What was sequenced was blood. This receptor was identified in a woman aged 40 to 55 in good health. This chain connects TRBV20-1 to TRBJ1-1; 7 bases line up with TRBD1. CDR3 sequence: CSAHRGTEAFF. The CDR3 DNA reads as TGCAGTGCTCACAGGGGCACTGAAGCTTTCTTT.